A selection of T cell receptor beta chains follows, all from one sample in a study of cytomegalovirus exposure and HLA in healthy donors. Using immunoSEQ multiplex PCR, the repertoire was profiled, and TCRdb retains in-frame clones only, with some absent. Of about 98,000 clones detected, less than 85% appear once; the ten largest clones hold 1.8%. Sequenced: PBMCs. Receptors originate from a male donor in good health and CMV-seronegative. CDR3s include the opening cysteine and the closing phenylalanine or tryptophan. Fields, in order: J gene, V gene, D gene, CDR3 protein. The D gene is left open where the match is weak.

TRBJ2-1	TRBV27	TRBD1	CASSLRWTGTYNEQFF
TRBJ2-7	TRBV7-2	.	CASRVGGEQYF
TRBJ1-1	TRBV5-4	.	CASSLGQIGLNTEAFF
TRBJ2-3	TRBV15	TRBD2	CATSRDRASGTQYF
TRBJ1-5	TRBV19	TRBD1	CASSISGTGVSRNQPQHF
TRBJ2-2	TRBV11-3	TRBD2	CASSLGGTRNTGELFF
TRBJ2-3	TRBV5-6	.	CASSPQTDTQYF
TRBJ2-1	TRBV2	.	CASSLDRAGLAGDVF
TRBJ2-7	TRBV13	TRBD1	CASSNQGTGANEQYF
TRBJ2-1	TRBV7-9	.	CASSSGKWIHNEQFF
TRBJ1-1	TRBV28	TRBD1	CASSRQGRMNTEAFF
TRBJ1-5	TRBV4-1	.	CASSQTEYSNQPQHF
TRBJ1-5	TRBV11-2	.	CASSQQGGDQPQHF
TRBJ2-3	TRBV7-3	.	CASSLIARADTQYF
TRBJ1-2	TRBV4-2	TRBD1	CASSLPSGTGGNGYTF
TRBJ2-1	TRBV29-1	TRBD1	CSVAGQGNNEQFF
TRBJ2-1	TRBV7-2	TRBD2	CASSRLPPTGRAYNEQFF
TRBJ2-1	TRBV2	.	CASRVGEGWGNEQFF
TRBJ1-2	TRBV27	TRBD1	CASSLLGGGGYTF
TRBJ2-3	TRBV6-6	.	CASSPGVRDTQYF
TRBJ1-5	TRBV28	.	CATWTGNQPQHF
TRBJ1-5	TRBV6-1	.	CASTQGTYSNQPQHF
TRBJ1-1	TRBV28	.	CASSLTDWGTEAFF
TRBJ1-1	TRBV28	.	CASSFGLGLDTEAFF
TRBJ1-1	TRBV30	.	CAWGGRRGLDTEAFF
TRBJ2-1	TRBV6-5	.	CASSPPELSYNEQFF
TRBJ2-7	TRBV30	.	CAWAAQYEQYF
TRBJ2-7	TRBV5-4	TRBD1	CASSSRTGGRYEQYF
TRBJ2-3	TRBV4-3	TRBD1	CASSLQATGADTQYF
TRBJ1-1	TRBV28	TRBD1	CASSDRGGNTEAFF
TRBJ2-7	TRBV13	TRBD2	CASSPGGARARGDEQYF
TRBJ1-1	TRBV4-3	.	CASSQGVNRSF
TRBJ2-1	TRBV5-1	TRBD2	CASSWGAGGPYEQFF
TRBJ1-1	TRBV19	.	CASSIRGASEAFF
TRBJ2-7	TRBV27	TRBD2	CASSFVREGLYEQYF
TRBJ2-7	TRBV2	.	CASSEVGGTYEQYF
TRBJ2-7	TRBV6-5	TRBD1	CASSFGQGATYEQYF
TRBJ2-3	TRBV29-1	TRBD2	CSVEAASGKADTQYF
TRBJ1-1	TRBV15	.	CATGLSDPGPTEAFF
TRBJ1-2	TRBV7-9	TRBD1	CASSLATGEGYGYTF
TRBJ2-6	TRBV4-1	TRBD1	CASSQDPGQGAFGANVLTF
TRBJ1-5	TRBV12-5	.	CASGRDSNQPQHF
TRBJ1-1	TRBV28	.	CASIPRENTEAFF
TRBJ1-3	TRBV9	.	CASSTIDGLLSGNTIYF
TRBJ2-5	TRBV19	.	CASSDRRRASGETQYF